This T cell receptor beta chain was identified during a study of PD-1 blockade in classical Hodgkin lymphoma. Study results and limitations: Possibly reflecting disease activity or prior therapy, repertoire differences have causes that remain undefined. Patients newly diagnosed and complete responders had comparable baseline diversity.

Time point reported: cycle 4 day 1 (C4D1), after six to seven weeks of nivolumab. Brentuximab vedotin exposure varied among the patients, all of whom had relapsed after autologous stem cell transplantation. Classifying best responses yielded complete response, partial response or progressive disease. Profiling relied on immunoSEQ multiplex PCR, and the TCRdb table lists in-frame clones only, not all of them. The table shows some 90,000 clones, with under 85% occurring only once. Looked up from germline, CDR1 is MDHEN and CDR2 is SYDVKM. The ends lost 4 bases at V and 0 bases at J; junction bases unmatched: 5. This CDR3 contains 16 residues. As to this clone: Antigen: not known.

The chain carries TRBV28 and TRBJ2-1; 8 bases match TRBD2. The receptor's source is a human donor with classical Hodgkin lymphoma. The starting material was peripheral blood mononuclear cells (PBMCs), obtained before the fourth cycle of nivolumab. CDR3 sequence: CASSSLAGSSYNEQFF. CDR3 bases: TGTGCCAGCAGTTCCCTAGCGGGCAGCTCCTACAATGAGCAGTTCTTC.